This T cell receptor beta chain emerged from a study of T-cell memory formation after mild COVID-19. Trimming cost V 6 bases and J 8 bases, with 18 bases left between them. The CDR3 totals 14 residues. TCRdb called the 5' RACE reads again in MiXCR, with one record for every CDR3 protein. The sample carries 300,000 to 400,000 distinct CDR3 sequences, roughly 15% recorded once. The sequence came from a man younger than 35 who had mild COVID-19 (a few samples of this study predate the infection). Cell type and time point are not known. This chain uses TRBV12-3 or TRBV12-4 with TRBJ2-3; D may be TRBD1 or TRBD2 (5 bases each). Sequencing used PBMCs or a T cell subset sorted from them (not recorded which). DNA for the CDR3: TGTGCCAGCAGCGTTGACAGCCCAAGCGGTACGCAGTATTTT. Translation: CASSVDSPSGTQYF.